This T cell receptor beta chain was recovered during a study of spatial heterogeneity in lung cancer. Study as a whole: Detection of beta-chain sequences consistently exceeded that of alpha-chain sequences.

Each TCR cDNA molecule carried a unique molecular identifier. MiXCR, applied by TCRdb to the 5' RACE reads, yields one record per CDR3 protein. The sample lists some 21,000 distinct CDR3 sequences; 4% to 5% were seen once. This clonotype was detected ten times or more. CDR3 length: 16 amino acids. The germline gives CDR1 KGHSH, CDR2 LQKENI. Between the trimmed V and J ends, which lost 0 bases and 0 bases, there was a span of 10 bases. The time point: sample taken at primary tumor resection. Whole RNA, isolated from tumor, nontumor lung or frozen PBMC, was sequenced without prior sorting. The chain joins TRBV18 to TRBJ2-3; D not resolved. The source was PBMCs, collected at surgery. This TCR derives from a male donor with early-stage non-small cell lung cancer. CDR3 nucleotide sequence: TGTGCCAGCTCACCACCGCGTCTTACTAGCACAGATACGCAGTATTTT. It specifies CASSPPRLTSTDTQYF.